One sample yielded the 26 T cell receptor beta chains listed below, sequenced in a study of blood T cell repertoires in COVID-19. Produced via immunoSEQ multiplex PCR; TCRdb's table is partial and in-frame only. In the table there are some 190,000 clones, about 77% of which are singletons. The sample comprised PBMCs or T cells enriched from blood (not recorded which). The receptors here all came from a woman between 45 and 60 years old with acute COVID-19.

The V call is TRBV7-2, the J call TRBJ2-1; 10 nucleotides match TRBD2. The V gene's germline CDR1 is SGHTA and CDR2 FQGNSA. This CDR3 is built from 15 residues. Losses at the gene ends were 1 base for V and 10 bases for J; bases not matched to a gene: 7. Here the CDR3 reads CASSLERGGRLEQFF. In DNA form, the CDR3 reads TGTGCCAGCAGCTTAGAGCGGGGGGGCCGTCTCGAGCAGTTCTTC.

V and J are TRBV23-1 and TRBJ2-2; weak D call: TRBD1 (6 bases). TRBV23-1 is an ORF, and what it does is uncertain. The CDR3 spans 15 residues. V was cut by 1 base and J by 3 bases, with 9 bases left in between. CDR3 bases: TGCGCCAGCAGTCAATACGGGACACACACCGGGGAGCTGTTTTTT. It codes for CASSQYGTHTGELFF.

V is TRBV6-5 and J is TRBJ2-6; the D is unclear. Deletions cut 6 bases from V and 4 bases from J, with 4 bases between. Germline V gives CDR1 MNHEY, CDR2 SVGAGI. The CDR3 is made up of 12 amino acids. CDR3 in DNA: TGTGCCAGCAGCCGGGGGGCCAACGTCCTGACTTTC. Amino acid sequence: CASSRGANVLTF.

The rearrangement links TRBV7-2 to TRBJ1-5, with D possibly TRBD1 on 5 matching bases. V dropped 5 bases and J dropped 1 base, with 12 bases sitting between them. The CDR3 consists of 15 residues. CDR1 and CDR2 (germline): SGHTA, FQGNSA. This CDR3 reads CASSPRGTSNQPQHF. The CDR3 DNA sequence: TGTGCCAGCAGCCCTAGGGGCACCAGCAATCAGCCCCAGCATTTT.

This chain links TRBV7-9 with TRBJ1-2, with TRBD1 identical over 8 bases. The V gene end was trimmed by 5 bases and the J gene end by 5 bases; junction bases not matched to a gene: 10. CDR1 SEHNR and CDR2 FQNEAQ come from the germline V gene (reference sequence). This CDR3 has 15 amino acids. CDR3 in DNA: TGTGCCAGCAGCAACCAGGGGGCGCGGGGGTATGGCTACACCTTC. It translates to CASSNQGARGYGYTF.

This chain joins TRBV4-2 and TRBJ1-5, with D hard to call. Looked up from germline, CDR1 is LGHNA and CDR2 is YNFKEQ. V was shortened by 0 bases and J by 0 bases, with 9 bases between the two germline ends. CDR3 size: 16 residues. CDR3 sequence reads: CASSQERGNSNQPQHF. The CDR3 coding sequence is TGTGCCAGCAGCCAAGAACGCGGAAATAGCAATCAGCCCCAGCATTTT.

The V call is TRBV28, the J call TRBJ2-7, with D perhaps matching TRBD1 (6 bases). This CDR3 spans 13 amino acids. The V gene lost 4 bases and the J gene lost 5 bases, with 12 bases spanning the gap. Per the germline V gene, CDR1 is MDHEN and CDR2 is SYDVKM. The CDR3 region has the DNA TGTGCCAGCAGTTCGAACAGGGCGCACGAGCAGTACGTC. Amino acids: CASSSNRAHEQYV.

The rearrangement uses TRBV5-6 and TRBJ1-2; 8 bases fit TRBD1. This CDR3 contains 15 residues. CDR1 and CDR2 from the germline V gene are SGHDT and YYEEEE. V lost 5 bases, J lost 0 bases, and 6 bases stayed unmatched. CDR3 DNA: TGTGCCAGCAGAAATTACAGGGGGACTAACTATGGCTACACCTTC. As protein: CASRNYRGTNYGYTF. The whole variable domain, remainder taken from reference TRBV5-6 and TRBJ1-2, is DAGVTQSPTHLIKTRGQQVTLRCSPKSGHDTVSWYQQALGQGPQFIFQYYEEEERQRGNFPDRFSGHQFPNYSSELNVNALLLGDSALYLCASRNYRGTNYGYTFGSGTRLTVV.

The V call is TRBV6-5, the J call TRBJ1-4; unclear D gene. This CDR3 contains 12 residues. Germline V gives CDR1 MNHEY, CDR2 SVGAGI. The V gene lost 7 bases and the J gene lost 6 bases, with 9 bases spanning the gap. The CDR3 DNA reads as TGTGCCAGCACAGGCGGGGATGAAAAACTGTTTTTT. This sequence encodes CASTGGDEKLFF.

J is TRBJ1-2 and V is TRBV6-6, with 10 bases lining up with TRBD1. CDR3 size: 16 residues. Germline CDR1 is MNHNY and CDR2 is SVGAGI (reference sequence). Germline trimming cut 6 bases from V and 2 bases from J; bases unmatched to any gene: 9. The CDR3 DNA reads TGTGCCAGCAGCAGGGGACAGGGGTCGGGGAACTATGGCTACACCTTC. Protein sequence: CASSRGQGSGNYGYTF.

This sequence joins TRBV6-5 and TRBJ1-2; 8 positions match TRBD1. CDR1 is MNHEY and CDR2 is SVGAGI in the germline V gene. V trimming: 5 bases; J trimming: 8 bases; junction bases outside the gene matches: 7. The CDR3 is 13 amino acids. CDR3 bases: TGTGCCAGCAGTAGGAAGACAGGGGAGGGCTACACCTTC. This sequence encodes CASSRKTGEGYTF.

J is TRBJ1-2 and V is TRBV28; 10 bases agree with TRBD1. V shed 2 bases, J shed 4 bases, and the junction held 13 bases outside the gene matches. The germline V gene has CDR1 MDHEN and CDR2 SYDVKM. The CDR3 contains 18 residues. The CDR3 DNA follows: TGTGCCAGCAGTTTAGTGGGGCCGGGACAGGGGCCAAGCTATGGCTACACCTTC. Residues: CASSLVGPGQGPSYGYTF.

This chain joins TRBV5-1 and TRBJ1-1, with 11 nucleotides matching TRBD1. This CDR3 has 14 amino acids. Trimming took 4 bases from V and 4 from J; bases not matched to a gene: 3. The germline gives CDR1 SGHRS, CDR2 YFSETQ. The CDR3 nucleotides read TGCGCCAGCAGCGCCGGGACAGGGGGCACTGAAGCTTTCTTT. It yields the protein CASSAGTGGTEAFF. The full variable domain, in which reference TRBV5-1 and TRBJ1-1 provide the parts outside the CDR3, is KAGVTQTPRYLIKTRGQQVTLSCSPISGHRSVSWYQQTPGQGLQFLFEYFSETQRNKGNFPGRFSGRQFSNSRSEMNVSTLELGDSALYLCASSAGTGGTEAFFGQGTRLTVV.

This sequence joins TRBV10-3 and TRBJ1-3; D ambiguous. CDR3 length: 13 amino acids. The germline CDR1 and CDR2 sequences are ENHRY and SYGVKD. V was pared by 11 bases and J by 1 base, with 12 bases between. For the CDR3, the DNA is TGTGCCGTCCGCGGGGATTCTGGAAACACCATATATTTT. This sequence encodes CAVRGDSGNTIYF.

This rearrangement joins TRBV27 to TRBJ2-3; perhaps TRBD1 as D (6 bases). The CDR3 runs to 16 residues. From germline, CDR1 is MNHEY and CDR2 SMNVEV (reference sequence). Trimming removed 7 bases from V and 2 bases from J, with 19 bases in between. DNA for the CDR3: TGTGCCAGCACCGCAACCGGGACACCCTACACAGATACGCAGTATTTT. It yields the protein CASTATGTPYTDTQYF.

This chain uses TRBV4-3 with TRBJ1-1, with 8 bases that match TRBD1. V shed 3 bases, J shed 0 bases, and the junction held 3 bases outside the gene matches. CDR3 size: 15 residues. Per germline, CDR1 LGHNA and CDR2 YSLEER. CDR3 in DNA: TGCGCCAGCAGCCATATGACAGGGGTGAACACTGAAGCTTTCTTT. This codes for CASSHMTGVNTEAFF.

CDR3: CASSPETGANTEAFF. The CDR3 DNA reads TGTGCCAGCAGCCCAGAAACAGGGGCTAACACTGAAGCTTTCTTT. The rearrangement joins TRBV7-9 to TRBJ1-1, with 7 positions matching TRBD1. This CDR3 region has 15 residues. Per the germline V gene, CDR1 is SEHNR and CDR2 is FQNEAQ (reference sequence). Trimming took 5 bases from V and 2 from J; bases not matched to a gene: 8.

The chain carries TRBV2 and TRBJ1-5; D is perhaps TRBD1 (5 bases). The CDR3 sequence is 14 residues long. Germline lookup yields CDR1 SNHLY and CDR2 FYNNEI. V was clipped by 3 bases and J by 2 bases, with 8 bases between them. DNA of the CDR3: TGTGCCAGCAGTGAGAGACAGCGCAATCAGCCCCAGCATTTT. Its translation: CASSERQRNQPQHF. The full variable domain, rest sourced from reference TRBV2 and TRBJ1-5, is EPEVTQTPSHQVTQMGQEVILRCVPISNHLYFYWYRQILGQKVEFLVSFYNNEISEKSEIFDDQFSVERPDGSNFTLKIRSTKLEDSAMYFCASSERQRNQPQHFGDGTRLSIL.

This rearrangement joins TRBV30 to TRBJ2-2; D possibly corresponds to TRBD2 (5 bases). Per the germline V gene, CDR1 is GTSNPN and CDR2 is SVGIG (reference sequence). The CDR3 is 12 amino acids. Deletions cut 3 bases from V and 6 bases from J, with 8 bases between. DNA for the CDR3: TGTGCCTGGAGGGACTCGGCCGGGGAGCTGTTTTTT. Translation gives CAWRDSAGELFF.

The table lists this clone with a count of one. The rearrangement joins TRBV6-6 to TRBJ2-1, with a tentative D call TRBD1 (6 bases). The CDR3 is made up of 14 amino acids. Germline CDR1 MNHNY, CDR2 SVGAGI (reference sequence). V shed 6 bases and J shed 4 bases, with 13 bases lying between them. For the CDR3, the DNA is TGTGCCAGCAGCGGATCGAGGGGGTACAATGAGCAGTTCTTC. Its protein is CASSGSRGYNEQFF.

The CDR3 loop is CASSRPRVSGGQETQYF. The CDR3 nucleotides are TGTGCCAGCAGCCGACCGCGGGTTAGCGGGGGACAAGAGACCCAGTACTTC. The chain has TRBV3-1 (or the pseudogene TRBV3-2) and TRBJ2-5; 9 bases map to TRBD2. Germline V CDR1 and CDR2: LGHDT, YNNKEL (reference sequence). This CDR3 region has 17 residues. J was trimmed by 2 bases and V by 4 bases; bases with no gene match: 11.

CDR3 bases: TGTGCCAGCATGGAGATTTTAGGTCAGCCCCAGCATTTT. The encoded protein is CASMEILGQPQHF. This sequence joins TRBV12-3 or TRBV12-4 and TRBJ1-5; D gene uncertain. The length of the CDR3 is 13 residues. The ends were cut back, 7 bases at V and 6 bases at J, with 13 bases in the middle.

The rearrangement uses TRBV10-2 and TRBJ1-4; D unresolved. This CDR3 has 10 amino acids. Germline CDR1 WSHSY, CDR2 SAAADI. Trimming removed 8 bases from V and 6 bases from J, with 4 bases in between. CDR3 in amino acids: CASADEKLFF. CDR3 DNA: TGCGCCAGCGCGGATGAAAAACTGTTTTTT.

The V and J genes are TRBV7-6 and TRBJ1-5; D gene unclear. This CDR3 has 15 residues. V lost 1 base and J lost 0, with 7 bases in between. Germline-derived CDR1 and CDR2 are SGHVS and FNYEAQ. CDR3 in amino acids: CASSLGGLSNQPQHF. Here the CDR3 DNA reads TGTGCCAGCAGCTTAGGAGGGCTTAGCAATCAGCCCCAGCATTTT.

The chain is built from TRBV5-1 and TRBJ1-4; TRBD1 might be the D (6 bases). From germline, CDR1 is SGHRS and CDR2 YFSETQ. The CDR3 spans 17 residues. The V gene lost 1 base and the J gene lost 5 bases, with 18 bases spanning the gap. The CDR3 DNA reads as TGCGCCAGCAGCTTGTCCCTACTCACAGGGTCGAATGAAAAACTGTTTTTT. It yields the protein CASSLSLLTGSNEKLFF. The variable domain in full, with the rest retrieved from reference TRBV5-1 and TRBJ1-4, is KAGVTQTPRYLIKTRGQQVTLSCSPISGHRSVSWYQQTPGQGLQFLFEYFSETQRNKGNFPGRFSGRQFSNSRSEMNVSTLELGDSALYLCASSLSLLTGSNEKLFFGSGTQLSVL.

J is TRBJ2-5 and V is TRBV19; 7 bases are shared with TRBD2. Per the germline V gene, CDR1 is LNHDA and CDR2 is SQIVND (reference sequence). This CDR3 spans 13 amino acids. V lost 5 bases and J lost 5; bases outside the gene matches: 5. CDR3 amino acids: CASSRGGGETQYF. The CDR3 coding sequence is TGTGCCAGTAGTCGTGGGGGAGGGGAGACCCAGTACTTC.